The 5 T cell receptor beta chains below come from one sample, sequenced in a study of T-cell reconstitution after alpha-beta-depleted transplantation in children. Unique molecular identifiers were used to barcode this TCRbeta library. A single record per CDR3 protein comes from TCRdb applying MiXCR to the PCR reads. There are approximately 400,000 distinct CDR3 sequences in the sample; approximately 11% occur only once, and approximately 5% lies in the top ten. Source: PBMCs from the stem cell graft donor, taken from the stem cell graft. These receptors all stem from a human donor who donated a stem cell graft to a child with acute myeloid leukemia.

V is TRBV7-9 and J is TRBJ1-1, with D uncertain. V dropped 2 bases and J dropped 1 base, with 11 bases sitting between them. Germline V gene sequence: CDR1 SEHNR, CDR2 FQNEAQ (reference sequence). CDR3 length: 15 amino acids. The CDR3 DNA sequence: TGTGCCAGCAGCTTAACTCTGGCCGGGAACACTGAAGCTTTCTTT. It is translated as CASSLTLAGNTEAFF.

V and J are TRBV3-1 and TRBJ2-3, with D possibly matching TRBD2 (5 bases). Germline-derived CDR1 and CDR2 are LGHDT and YNNKEL (reference sequence). The CDR3 contains 16 residues. The V end lost 10 bases, the J end lost 0 bases, and 20 bases lay between the germline ends. The CDR3 nucleotides read TGTGCCACCTCCCAAGATTTCCTAGCAAGCACAGATACGCAGTATTTT. Translated, it gives CATSQDFLASTDTQYF.

This chain links TRBV4-1 with TRBJ1-2, with D hard to call. The ends were cut back, 2 bases at V and 6 bases at J, with 16 bases in the middle. The germline gives CDR1 MGHRA, CDR2 YSYEKL. CDR3 size: 15 residues. CDR3 coding DNA: TGCGCCAGCAGCCAACTTTACGCACAGAAGAATGGCTACACCTTC. Residues: CASSQLYAQKNGYTF.

In this sample, this clonotype turned up a few times. The V gene is TRBV20-1, the J gene TRBJ2-1, with D perhaps TRBD1 or TRBD2 (6 bases each). The CDR3 spans 15 residues. Trimming took off 1 base at V and 6 bases at J, with 16 bases between the two ends. Germline V gene sequence: CDR1 DFQATT, CDR2 SNEGSKA (reference sequence). The CDR3 coding sequence is TGCAGTGCTAGAGTGATGGGGGGCCTCTTCAATGAGCAGTTCTTC. It translates to CSARVMGGLFNEQFF.

In its sample, this clonotype was seen many times. The rearrangement joins TRBV5-1 to TRBJ1-2; D remains unclear. The CDR3 is made up of 12 amino acids. Trimming shortened V by 5 bases and J by 2 bases, and 7 bases separated the two germline ends. Per the germline V gene, CDR1 is SGHRS and CDR2 is YFSETQ. This CDR3 is CASRADNYGYTF. Written as DNA, the CDR3 is TGCGCCAGCAGGGCAGACAACTATGGCTACACCTTC.